A single sample is the source of the 15 T cell receptor beta chains below, sequenced in a study of vaccination effects on CD4 cells after COVID-19. Following 10 days of culture, CD4+ T cells were isolated. Each participant was given two doses of one vaccine (BNT162b2 or mRNA-1273). Some clones are missing from TCRdb's copy, which holds only in-frame ones; the method was immunoSEQ multiplex PCR. The data contain 57,000 or so clones, around 84% of them seen just once; the ten biggest clones take up 4.3%. No antigen is known for these receptors. The sequences come from CD4+ T cells from PBMCs cultured without peptide, collected after COVID-19 vaccination. The receptors were gathered from a human donor who received a COVID-19 vaccine.

V gene TRBV19 combines with J gene TRBJ1-2, with D uncertain. The germline V gene has CDR1 LNHDA and CDR2 SQIVND (reference sequence). CDR3 length: 12 amino acids. Trimming shortened V by 6 bases and J by 4 bases, and 9 bases separated the two germline ends. CDR3 DNA: TGTGCCAGTAGCACAGATCTCTATGGCTACACCTTC. It translates to CASSTDLYGYTF.

CDR3 in amino acids: CASSLGLAGGGETQYF. The CDR3 coding sequence is TGTGCCAGCAGCCTGGGACTAGCGGGAGGGGGGGAGACCCAGTACTTC. This chain uses TRBV5-4 with TRBJ2-5, with 16 bases identical to TRBD2. V was clipped by 4 bases and J by 5 bases; unmatched bases: 5. This CDR3 comprises 16 residues. Germline loops: CDR1 SGHNT, CDR2 YYREEE (reference sequence).

This clone was seen once. The rearrangement uses TRBV10-2 and TRBJ1-5; D ambiguous. Germline CDR1 is WSHSY and CDR2 is SAAADI. The CDR3 length is 15 residues. The V gene lost 3 bases and the J gene lost 2 bases, with 11 bases spanning the gap. The CDR3 sequence: CASSDTLMGNQPQHF. The CDR3 DNA reads as TGCGCCAGCAGTGACACGCTGATGGGCAATCAGCCCCAGCATTTT.

This clone was observed a handful of times. CDR3 nucleotides: TGTGCCAGCAGCTTAACCGGACAGGGGGCCTATCAGCCCCAGCATTTT. It specifies CASSLTGQGAYQPQHF. V gene TRBV7-9 combines with J gene TRBJ1-5; 11 bases match TRBD1. The length of the CDR3 is 16 residues. Looked up from germline, CDR1 is SEHNR and CDR2 is FQNEAQ (reference sequence). Germline trimming cut 2 bases from V and 5 bases from J; bases unmatched to any gene: 5.

CDR3 nucleotides: TGTGCCAGCAGGATTGGACCTCCGGTAGCGAACACCGGGGAGCTGTTTTTT. This encodes CASRIGPPVANTGELFF. The chain is built from TRBV5-4 and TRBJ2-2; unclear D gene. The CDR3 length is 17 residues. V lost 5 bases and J lost 0, with 17 bases in between. Per the germline V gene, CDR1 is SGHNT and CDR2 is YYREEE (reference sequence).

The rearrangement joins TRBV2 to TRBJ1-5; TRBD1 might be the D (5 bases). This CDR3 spans 15 amino acids. The germline V gene encodes CDR1 SNHLY and CDR2 FYNNEI. Deletions cut 6 bases from V and 3 bases from J, with 15 bases between. The CDR3 coding sequence is TGTGCCAGCAGAGAACTGGACAAGGCCAATCAGCCCCAGCATTTT. Residues: CASRELDKANQPQHF.

This chain links TRBV21-1 with TRBJ1-5; the tabulated D call, TRBD1, remains unverified against the DNA. TRBV21-1 is shown as a pseudogene. This CDR3 has 14 residues. CDR3 region: CASSFDRSNQPQHF. CDR3 nucleotides: TGTGCCAGCAGCTTTGACAGGAGCAATCAGCCCCAGCATTTT.

The CDR3 DNA sequence: TGTGCCATCAGTGAGCTCGGGGGCAATCAGCCCCAGCATTTT. Translating it yields CAISELGGNQPQHF. The chain carries TRBV10-3 and TRBJ1-5, with D uncertain. From germline, CDR1 is ENHRY and CDR2 SYGVKD. The germline V and J ends were trimmed by 2 bases and 2 bases, with 7 bases remaining between them. The CDR3 sequence is 14 residues long.

The chain recombines TRBV28 with TRBJ2-2, with D possibly matching TRBD2 (5 bases). The germline V gene encodes CDR1 MDHEN and CDR2 SYDVKM. The V gene lost 4 bases and the J gene lost 5 bases, with 11 bases spanning the gap. The CDR3 loop spans 14 amino acids. In DNA form, the CDR3 reads TGTGCCAGCAGTTGGAGCGGCGGAACCGGGGAGCTGTTTTTT. Translation: CASSWSGGTGELFF.

The chain joins TRBV19 to TRBJ2-1, with D perhaps matching TRBD1 or TRBD2 (5 bases each). The CDR3 is 14 amino acids. Germline lookup yields CDR1 LNHDA and CDR2 SQIVND (reference sequence). Trimming removed 3 bases from V and 12 bases from J, with 18 bases in between. CDR3 nucleotides: TGTGCCAGTAGTATCGCCCGGGACCACATAGGGCAGTTCTTC. Encoded protein: CASSIARDHIGQFF.

V gene TRBV27 combines with J gene TRBJ1-6; D might be TRBD1 (6 bases). V was clipped by 0 bases and J by 6 bases, with 9 bases between them. CDR1 and CDR2 (germline): MNHEY, SMNVEV (reference sequence). This CDR3 comprises 15 residues. In nucleotides, the CDR3 is TGTGCCAGCAGTTTATCGTCAGGGGTTAATTCACCCCTCCACTTT. This gives the protein CASSLSSGVNSPLHF.

This clone was seen more than once but under ten times. The CDR3 coding sequence is TGTGCCAGCAGTTTTGGGGGCTACGGAAACACCATATATTTT. This codes for CASSFGGYGNTIYF. The chain carries TRBV28 and TRBJ1-3; D is perhaps TRBD1 (6 bases). CDR3 length: 14 residues. Germline values: CDR1 MDHEN, CDR2 SYDVKM. V was trimmed by 3 bases and J by 4 bases, leaving 10 bases between them.

The chain combines TRBV7-2 with TRBJ2-3; D call uncertain. Trimming took 1 base from V and 0 from J, leaving 5 bases between them. In germline, CDR1 is SGHTA, CDR2 FQGNSA. This CDR3 contains 14 residues. CDR3 nucleotides: TGTGCCAGCAGCTTAGTTGGCAGCACAGATACGCAGTATTTT. It encodes CASSLVGSTDTQYF.

The chain recombines TRBV11-3 with TRBJ2-5; D call uncertain. The germline V and J ends were trimmed by 0 bases and 2 bases, with 10 bases remaining between them. The CDR3 runs 15 residues. Germline V CDR1 and CDR2: SGHNT, YENEEA. The CDR3 spells CASSLDATSQETQYF. CDR3 coding DNA: TGTGCCAGCAGCTTAGACGCCACTTCACAAGAGACCCAGTACTTC.

This chain links TRBV12-5 with TRBJ2-7; D might be TRBD1 or TRBD2, each matching 5 bases. The germline CDR1 and CDR2 sequences are LGHNT and FRNRAP. The length of the CDR3 is 15 residues. With 6 bases removed from V and 2 bases from J, the gap between germline ends came to 17 bases. CDR3 in DNA: TGTGCTAGTGGCTCACCCGGGACCTCGACCTACGAGCAGTACTTC. It translates to CASGSPGTSTYEQYF.